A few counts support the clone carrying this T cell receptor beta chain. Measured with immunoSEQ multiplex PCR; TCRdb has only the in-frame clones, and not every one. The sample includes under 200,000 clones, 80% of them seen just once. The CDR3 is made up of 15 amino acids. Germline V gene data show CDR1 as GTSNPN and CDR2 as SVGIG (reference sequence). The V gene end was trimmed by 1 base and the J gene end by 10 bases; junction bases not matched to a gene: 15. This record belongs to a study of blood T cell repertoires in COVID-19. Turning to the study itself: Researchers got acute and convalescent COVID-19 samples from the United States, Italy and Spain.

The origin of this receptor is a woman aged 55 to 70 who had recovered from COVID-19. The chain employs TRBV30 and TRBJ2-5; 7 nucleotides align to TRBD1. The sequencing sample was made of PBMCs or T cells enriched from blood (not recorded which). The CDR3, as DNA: TGTGCCTGGAGTGGCGCCGGGACAGCCACCCAGGTCCAGTACTTC. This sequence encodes CAWSGAGTATQVQYF.